The source of this T cell receptor beta chain is a study of blood T cell repertoires in COVID-19. Across the study: Sites across the United States, Italy and Spain contributed samples from acute and convalescent COVID-19. The cDNA or gDNA used as material had been derived from T cells, B-cell-depleted T cells, or PBMCs.

Cohorts were determined from participant-reported clinical history. Resolution of symptoms, clearance, or two negative PCRs was present in recovered Cohort 3 donors. Measured with immunoSEQ multiplex PCR; TCRdb has only the in-frame clones, and not every one. The sample records over 200,000 clones, around 80% being singletons. The V and J ends lost 1 base and 15 bases, in that order; junction bases with no gene match: 3. The CDR3 extends over 11 amino acids. Germline V gene sequence: CDR1 SNHLY, CDR2 FYNNEI. The specimen was PBMCs or T cells enriched from blood (not recorded which). The chain employs TRBV2 and TRBJ2-1, with 7 nucleotides matching TRBD1. The source is a man aged 60 to 69 who had recovered from COVID-19. The CDR3 region has the DNA TGTGCCAGCAGTGAAGGACAGGGCTTGTTCTTC. Translating it yields CASSEGQGLFF.